One sample yielded the 20 T cell receptor beta chains listed below, sequenced in a study of cytomegalovirus exposure and HLA in healthy donors. The PCR made use of 60 Vbeta and 13 Jbeta primers. TCRdb keeps only in-frame clones here, not all; method: immunoSEQ multiplex PCR. The sample contains some 120,000 clones, less than 70% of which appear only once. What was sequenced was PBMCs. These receptors were taken from a young woman in good health and CMV-seronegative.

This clone is a singleton in its sample. J is TRBJ2-3 and V is TRBV5-1; TRBD2 aligns across 10 bases. This CDR3 is built from 15 residues. Germline V gene data show CDR1 as SGHRS and CDR2 as YFSETQ. Trimming removed 4 bases from V and 1 base from J; junction bases left unmatched: 3. Here the CDR3 reads CASSAGTSGTDTQYF. In nucleotides, the CDR3 is TGCGCCAGCAGCGCCGGGACTAGCGGCACAGATACGCAGTATTTT.

This chain connects TRBV5-6 to TRBJ1-6; 9 bases match TRBD1. The CDR3 runs 18 residues. V was pared by 4 bases and J by 4 bases, with 12 bases of the junction left unmatched. Germline V gene lookup returns CDR1 SGHDT and CDR2 YYEEEE. The CDR3 nucleotides read TGTGCCAGCAGCCCGGGACAGGGTGGTAGGGCGTATAATTCACCCCTCCACTTT. Amino acid sequence: CASSPGQGGRAYNSPLHF.

In this sample, this clone turned up once. V gene TRBV11-2 combines with J gene TRBJ1-2, with TRBD1 identical over 9 bases. The CDR3 spans 17 residues. The J segment lost 2 bases and the V segment lost 1 base, leaving 8 bases of the junction unmatched. The germline V gene has CDR1 SGHAT and CDR2 FQNNGV. The CDR3 loop is CASSLGLRTGVNYGYTF. In nucleotides, the CDR3 is TGTGCCAGCAGCTTAGGACTTAGGACAGGGGTAAACTATGGCTACACCTTC.

A word on this clone: The sample contains more than one DNA sequence encoding this CDR3. The chain recombines TRBV7-9 with TRBJ2-3; 7 bases map to TRBD2. Germline V gene sequence: CDR1 SEHNR, CDR2 FQNEAQ (reference sequence). The CDR3 runs to 15 residues. Losses at the gene ends were 5 bases for V and 2 bases for J; bases not matched to a gene: 7. Written as DNA, the CDR3 is TGTGCCAGCAGCCCGCCGGGACTATCCACAGATACGCAGTATTTT. Translating gives CASSPPGLSTDTQYF.

The chain employs TRBV5-1 and TRBJ2-5; 8 nucleotides line up with TRBD2. V dropped 0 bases and J dropped 5; count of bases not matched to a gene: 6. CDR1 is SGHRS, CDR2 YFSETQ, per germline. The CDR3 extends over 15 amino acids. The CDR3 nucleotides are TGCGCCAGCAGCTTGGCTGGCTCTAGCGGGGAGACCCAGTACTTC. Protein product: CASSLAGSSGETQYF.

The chain employs TRBV28 and TRBJ2-7; 10 nucleotides match TRBD1. J lost 5 bases, V lost 1 base, and 5 bases had no gene match. Germline V gene lookup returns CDR1 MDHEN and CDR2 SYDVKM. The CDR3 consists of 15 residues. This CDR3 is CASSLYGGQGNEQYF. CDR3 in DNA: TGTGCCAGCAGTTTATATGGGGGACAGGGGAACGAGCAGTACTTC.

J is TRBJ2-1 and V is TRBV9; TRBD2 matches at 9 bases. V was pared by 4 bases and J by 4 bases, with 18 bases of the junction left unmatched. CDR3 length equals 19 residues. Germline V gene data show CDR1 as SGDLS and CDR2 as YYNGEE. This chain's CDR3 is CASSPRGVAGVSRYNEQFF. The CDR3 coding sequence is TGTGCCAGCAGCCCCCGGGGGGTAGCGGGAGTTTCCCGATACAATGAGCAGTTCTTC.

This clone was counted between two and nine times. This chain uses TRBV19 with TRBJ1-4, with no clear D. V lost 5 bases and J lost 0, with 16 bases in between. The germline CDR1 and CDR2 sequences are LNHDA and SQIVND (reference sequence). The CDR3 is made up of 17 amino acids. The CDR3 DNA follows: TGTGCCAGTAGTGCGAGACACTCAACGACAACTAATGAAAAACTGTTTTTT. Its protein is CASSARHSTTTNEKLFF.

This chain uses TRBV5-4 with TRBJ2-1, with TRBD2 matching 11 bases. CDR1 SGHNT and CDR2 YYREEE come from the germline V gene (reference sequence). This CDR3 has 15 residues. The V segment lost 4 bases and the J segment 5 bases; nucleotides outside the gene matches: 5. The CDR3 DNA is TGTGCCAGCAGCGTAACTAGCGGGAGCCACAATGAGCAGTTCTTC. Translated, it gives CASSVTSGSHNEQFF.

The V gene is TRBV27, the J gene TRBJ2-1; TRBD2 matches at 7 bases. The CDR3 length is 14 residues. Per the germline V gene, CDR1 is MNHEY and CDR2 is SMNVEV (reference sequence). V gave up 5 bases and J gave up 3 bases; unmatched junction bases: 4. The CDR3 protein is CASSPGGYYNEQFF. The DNA of the CDR3 is TGTGCCAGCAGTCCCGGGGGGTACTACAATGAGCAGTTCTTC.

The chain uses TRBV5-4 and TRBJ2-5; a possible D gene is TRBD1 (5 bases). CDR1 is SGHNT, CDR2 YYREEE, per germline (reference sequence). Trimming stripped 3 bases from V and 5 bases from J, with 14 bases between. The length of the CDR3 is 14 residues. The CDR3 loop reads CASSSVKGQETQYF. The CDR3 nucleotides are TGTGCCAGCAGCTCAGTCAAGGGGCAGGAGACCCAGTACTTC. The full variable domain, rest sourced from reference TRBV5-4 and TRBJ2-5, is ETGVTQSPTHLIKTRGQQVTLRCSSQSGHNTVSWYQQALGQGPQFIFQYYREEENGRGNFPPRFSGLQFPNYSSELNVNALELDDSALYLCASSSVKGQETQYFGPGTRLLVL.

The chain uses TRBV5-8 and TRBJ2-3; D is possibly TRBD2 (6 bases). Trimming stripped 4 bases from V and 0 bases from J, with 15 bases between. CDR1 SGHTS and CDR2 YDEGEE come from the germline V gene. The CDR3 extends over 16 amino acids. The CDR3 loop is CASSPRDFYSTDTQYF. As DNA, the CDR3 is TGTGCCAGCAGCCCCCGGGACTTCTATAGCACAGATACGCAGTATTTT.

For the CDR3, the DNA is TGTGCCACCAGCAGAGGAGGACAGGGGGCCTATGGCTACACCTTC. Protein: CATSRGGQGAYGYTF. V is TRBV15 and J is TRBJ1-2; 11 bases align to TRBD1. CDR3 size: 15 residues. The V segment lost 1 base and the J segment 4 bases; nucleotides outside the gene matches: 2. Germline assignment: CDR1 LNHNV and CDR2 YYDKDF (reference sequence).

This chain links TRBV28 with TRBJ1-2, with D uncertain. The CDR3 is 11 residues long. The V end lost 3 bases, the J end lost 5 bases, and 4 bases lay between the germline ends. Germline V CDR1 and CDR2: MDHEN, SYDVKM. The CDR3 nucleotides read TGTGCCAGCAGTTTCCGGTATGGCTACACCTTC. It encodes CASSFRYGYTF.

This clone appeared once. The rearrangement joins TRBV11-2 to TRBJ2-1; TRBD2 agrees at 10 bases. The germline gives CDR1 SGHAT, CDR2 FQNNGV. The CDR3 loop spans 15 amino acids. The trim removed 2 bases at V and 8 bases at J, leaving 6 bases unmatched. CDR3 bases: TGTGCCAGCAGCTTACTAGCGGGAGCTTACGATGAGCAGTTCTTC. Translating it yields CASSLLAGAYDEQFF.

The chain employs TRBV28 and TRBJ1-3; 8 nucleotides align to TRBD1. The CDR3 consists of 16 residues. Germline lookup yields CDR1 MDHEN and CDR2 SYDVKM. V trimming: 5 bases; J trimming: 3 bases; junction bases outside the gene matches: 9. The CDR3 protein is CASSDHHRGFGNTIYF. CDR3 sequence (DNA): TGTGCCAGCAGTGACCATCACAGGGGGTTTGGAAACACCATATATTTT.

The sample holds one count of this clone. The junction does not match germline at one end; this may be a read error. The chain combines TRBV6-1 with TRBJ1-4; the match to TRBD1 covers 12 bases. The CDR3 extends over 14 amino acids. CDR1 and CDR2 (germline): MNHNS, SASEGT. CDR3 region: CAGRDRGQGEKLFF. The CDR3 DNA follows: TGTGCCGGCAGGGACAGGGGGCAGGGGGAAAAACTGTTTTTT.

The rearrangement joins TRBV6-5 to TRBJ2-1; perhaps TRBD1 as D (6 bases). The germline gives CDR1 MNHEY, CDR2 SVGAGI. The length of the CDR3 is 15 residues. Between the trimmed V and J ends, which lost 7 bases and 1 base, there was a span of 14 bases. DNA for the CDR3: TGTGCCAGCACCAAGGCTAGGGGGTCCTACAATGAGCAGTTCTTC. Residues: CASTKARGSYNEQFF.

The chain links TRBV9 to TRBJ2-2; no clear D gene. Germline V gives CDR1 SGDLS, CDR2 YYNGEE. The CDR3 extends over 13 amino acids. V dropped 1 base and J dropped 1 base, with 2 bases sitting between them. CDR3 residues: CASSVQNTGELFF. CDR3 nucleotides: TGTGCCAGCAGCGTACAGAACACCGGGGAGCTGTTTTTT.

This clone was observed a single time. The V gene is TRBV11-2, the J gene TRBJ2-1, with D possibly TRBD2 on 6 matching bases. Trimming removed 3 bases at V and 0 bases at J, with 12 bases between. The germline V gene encodes CDR1 SGHAT and CDR2 FQNNGV. The CDR3 totals 16 residues. The CDR3 spells CASSFLPTSSYNEQFF. The CDR3 DNA sequence: TGTGCCAGCAGCTTTCTACCGACTAGCTCCTACAATGAGCAGTTCTTC.